The 7 T cell receptor beta chains given below trace back to one sample, sequenced in a study of T-cell memory formation after mild COVID-19. A single record per CDR3 protein comes from TCRdb applying MiXCR to the 5' RACE reads. This table has about 210,000 distinct CDR3 sequences, about 10% appearing once. Sequenced material: PBMCs or a T cell subset sorted from them (not recorded which). All receptors come from a man aged 18 to 30 who had mild COVID-19 (a few samples of this study predate the infection). Cell type and time point are not known.

This clonotype was recorded a few times. The rearrangement uses TRBV4-3 and TRBJ1-4, with D tentatively TRBD1 (5 bases). Germline assignment: CDR1 LGHNA and CDR2 YSLEER. This CDR3 contains 14 residues. Trimming pared 3 bases from V and 4 bases from J, leaving 9 bases between. Here the CDR3 DNA reads TGCGCCAGCAGCCACGGGGGGGTTAATGAAAAACTGTTTTTT. Translating gives CASSHGGVNEKLFF.

In its sample, this clonotype was seen many times. Here the CDR3 DNA reads TGCGCCAGCAGTCTCCCGGAGGACAGGGGGCACCACGAGCAGTACGTC. Translating it yields CASSLPEDRGHHEQYV. V usage is TRBV23-1 and J usage is TRBJ2-7; TRBD1 agrees at 11 bases. TRBV23-1 is reported as an ORF; its role is uncertain. V trimming: 4 bases; J trimming: 5 bases; junction bases outside the gene matches: 10. The length of the CDR3 is 16 residues.

Comment on this clonotype: Likely a read error: the CDR3 ends without its conserved phenylalanine or tryptophan. The chain combines TRBV7-2 with TRBJ1-1; 7 nucleotides agree with TRBD1. The V segment lost 5 bases and the J segment 2 bases; nucleotides outside the gene matches: 8. The CDR3 is 15 residues long. Germline V gene lookup returns CDR1 SGHTA and CDR2 FQGNSA. The CDR3: CASSKKTGINTEAFS. In nucleotides, the CDR3 is TGTGCCAGCAGCAAAAAGACAGGGATTAACACTGAAGCTTTCTCT.

There are a few counts of this clonotype. The chain carries TRBV5-1 and TRBJ2-3; TRBD2 agrees at 9 bases. CDR1 is SGHRS, CDR2 YFSETQ, per germline. Trimming removed 5 bases from V and 5 bases from J; junction bases left unmatched: 6. The CDR3 length is 14 residues. The CDR3 DNA sequence: TGCGCCAGCAGGCGGGGACTAGCTGGAGATACGCAGTATTTT. Translating it yields CASRRGLAGDTQYF.

The V call is TRBV25-1, the J call TRBJ1-2, with a tentative D call TRBD1 (5 bases). V was pared by 5 bases and J by 3 bases, with 13 bases between. Germline CDR1 reads MGHDK; CDR2 reads SYGVNS. CDR3 length: 14 residues. Here the CDR3 DNA reads TGTGCCAGCAGTCCGATGGGGGGGGACTATGGCTACACCTTC. It specifies CASSPMGGDYGYTF.

This chain links TRBV5-6 with TRBJ2-5; possibly TRBD2 for D (5 bases). Trimming cost V 4 bases and J 7 bases, with 17 bases left between them. This CDR3 region has 14 residues. Germline loops: CDR1 SGHDT, CDR2 YYEEEE. CDR3 nucleotides: TGTGCCAGCAGCCGTGGTGAGGGCCGGGGGACCCAGTACTTC. Residues: CASSRGEGRGTQYF.

CDR3 region: CSVMGTTLSNYGYTF. The CDR3 bases are TGCAGCGTTATGGGGACAACCCTCTCAAACTATGGCTACACCTTC. This chain connects TRBV29-1 to TRBJ1-2; TRBD1 is a possible D gene (6 bases). The CDR3 loop spans 15 amino acids. The V and J ends lost 5 bases and 2 bases respectively, with 18 bases between them. In germline, CDR1 is SQVTM, CDR2 ANQGSEA.